This TCR beta chain is drawn from a study of T cells expressing NK-cell markers. Study-wide background: Underlying the TCR beta repertoires were sorted CD3+CD56+NKG2C+, CD3+CD56+NKG2C- and CD3+CD56-NKG2C+ T cells.

Germline V gene lookup returns CDR1 SGHRS and CDR2 YFSETQ. The CDR3 sequence is 18 residues long. Whole-study results and caveats: The CD3+CD56-NKG2C+ fraction of a few donors was likewise dominated by these clonotypes. The dominant NKG2C+ clonotypes represented about 1.0-7.0% of CD8+ T cells in about six donors.

5'RACE template switching built TCR beta cDNA with unique molecular identifiers. One entry per CDR3 protein, without DNA, is what TCRdb gives after re-calling the 5' RACE reads. The sample shows about 460,000 distinct CDR3 sequences, and over 1.3% sits with its ten largest clones. Remarks on this clonotype: Its target is unknown.

J is TRBJ2-1 and V is TRBV5-1; TCRdb reports TRBD2, a call that lacks DNA to check it against. This clonotype was sampled from a woman in her 50s in good health. The source material was blood T cells: a sorted CD56 or NKG2C T cell subset, CD4+ or CD8+ T cells, or bulk PBMC T cells (not recorded which). The CDR3 sequence is CASSLVGLAGGMFNEQFF.